A single TCR beta chain is shown here with its context. The clone's antigen remains unknown. Per-base quality was not reported, and no clone a single base away is much larger than it. Receptors were amplified or captured by the immunoSEQ multiplex PCR assay. To provide template for TCR sequencing, every sample had RNA extracted and reverse transcribed into cDNA. First-strand cDNA was synthesized with SuperScript III using a 2:1 mix of oligo-dT and random hexamers. A synthetic immune receptor repertoire was used to assess amplification bias, and residual bias was removed computationally. Processing in the source paper ran as follows. After raw reads were preprocessed to remove errors, the CDR3 was defined following IMGT conventions as running from the conserved cysteine to phenylalanine. Clonality was calculated as 1 minus Shannon entropy normalized by log2 of the number of productive unique TCRs. Scalp TCRbeta sequences were cross-referenced with sorted blood CD4 and CD8 repertoires so that the CD4 or CD8 identity of scalp clones could be inferred. TCRdb took over this immuneACCESS table, retaining in-frame rearrangements with V and J assigned. Such tables are incomplete; in checked studies, under half of the missing clones stem from an unresolved V gene, and the remainder is unexplained. V and J calls and clone size follow that table, whereas D and trimming were derived from the DNA. This sample gives under 250,000 clones in total; about 60% of them show up just once. The top ten clonotypes cover 0.4% to 0.55% of the sample.

This entry belongs to a study of CD8+ T cells in alopecia areata (dated 2018 in TCRdb). Context from the whole study: Treated patients were enrolled in an open-label pilot trial of oral tofacitinib at 5 to 10 mg twice daily for moderate-to-severe alopecia areata. Tofacitinib was administered for 6 to 18 months, and 6 months of follow-up off drug were then conducted to assess delayed response and recurrence. To study T cell clonal expansion in alopecia areata, the researchers applied high-throughput TCRbeta sequencing to both the C3H/HeJ mouse model and human patients. In humans, TCRbeta sequencing was performed on scalp tissue and on sorted CD4+ and CD8+ peripheral blood T cells from healthy controls and from patients with patchy or totalis/universalis alopecia areata. Patients on tofacitinib were biopsied at baseline and after 4 and 24 weeks of treatment, and several of the patients also had a later scalp biopsy. Scalp clonality was compared among normal scalp (n=4), patchy alopecia areata scalp (n=8), and alopecia totalis/universalis scalp (n=8). RNA came from the PAXgene miRNA kit for fixed scalp, the miRNeasy kit for PBMCs, and the RNeasy kit for mouse skin. TCRbeta CDR3 regions were amplified by immunoSEQ multiplex PCR with 35 Vbeta forward and 13 Jbeta reverse primers. Findings and caveats that apply to the study as a whole: Unlike mouse skin, where gammadelta T cells dominate, normal human skin contains resident alphabeta T cells that get sequenced too, which complicates analysis of the scalp TCR repertoire. Compared with normal scalp, lesional scalp, particularly in alopecia totalis/universalis, had higher clonality and more expanded CD8+ clones, which suggests antigenic drive. Shared TCR sequences between patients were less evident than in mice, which may be partly attributable to HLA diversity in the patient population.

The label giving this sample's time point can be read as: baseline before oral tofacitinib. Lesional scalp punch biopsies and peripheral blood were collected from alopecia areata patients. PBMCs were isolated by density centrifugation and stained for CD3, CD4 and CD8, after which CD4+ and CD8+ T cells were sorted on a FACSAria. Unmatched junction bases come to 5, with V trimmed by 3 bases and J by 7 bases. CDR3 length: 15 amino acids, cysteine to phenylalanine. Just the 45-base CDR3 DNA is kept, in frame starting at base 1. Via the germline V gene, CDR1 is SGHRS and CDR2 YFSETQ. The origin of this receptor is a human donor with alopecia areata. The sample consisted of CD4+ T cells sorted from blood, taken at week 0. The rearranged segments are TRBV5-1 and TRBJ1-6, and 9 junctional nucleotides match TRBD1. The DNA is as follows: TGCGCCAGCAGCTACGTGGGACAGGGAAATTCACCCCTCCACTTT. It translates to CASSYVGQGNSPLHF. The reference TRBV5-1 and TRBJ1-6 proteins fill in what lies around the CDR3, so the full variable domain reads KAGVTQTPRYLIKTRGQQVTLSCSPISGHRSVSWYQQTPGQGLQFLFEYFSETQRNKGNFPGRFSGRQFSNSRSEMNVSTLELGDSALYLCASSYVGQGNSPLHFGNGTRLTVT.